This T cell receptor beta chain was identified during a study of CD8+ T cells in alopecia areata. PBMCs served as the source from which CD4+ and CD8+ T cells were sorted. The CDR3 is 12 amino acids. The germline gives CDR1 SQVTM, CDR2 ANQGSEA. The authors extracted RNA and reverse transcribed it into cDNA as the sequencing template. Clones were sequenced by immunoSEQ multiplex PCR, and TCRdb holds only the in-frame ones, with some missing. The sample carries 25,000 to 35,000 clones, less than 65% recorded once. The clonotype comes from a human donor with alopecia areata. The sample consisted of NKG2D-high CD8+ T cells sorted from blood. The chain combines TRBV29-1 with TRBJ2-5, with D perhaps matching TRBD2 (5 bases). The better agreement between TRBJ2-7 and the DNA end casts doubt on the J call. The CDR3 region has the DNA TGCAGCGTTGTCGTCGGGGCCTACGAGCAGTACTTC. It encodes CSVVVGAYEQYF.